The next 9 T cell receptor beta chains were all read from a single sample in a study of CD8 T cells in ankylosing spondylitis. Study-wide findings and caveats: A TCR beta motif of 7 to 9 highly homologous variants seemed to mark ankylosing spondylitis blood.

TCRdb ran MiXCR on the 5' RACE reads and lists one entry per CDR3 protein. The sample lists some 840,000 distinct CDR3 sequences, about 12% seen once, with approximately 0.5% in the top ten. These receptors have no known antigen. Sequenced material: blood, either unsorted or a sorted T cell fraction (not recorded which). These receptors were collected from a male donor with ankylosing spondylitis.

The chain is built from TRBV9 and TRBJ2-3; 10 positions agree with TRBD2. This CDR3 contains 16 residues. Per germline, CDR1 SGDLS and CDR2 YYNGEE. Trimming removed 7 bases from V and 0 bases from J; junction bases left unmatched: 8. The chain's CDR3 is CASQRGGHLSTDTQYF. The CDR3 DNA follows: TGTGCCAGCCAGCGGGGGGGCCACCTAAGCACAGATACGCAGTATTTT. Full variable domain (rest looked up from reference TRBV9 and TRBJ2-3): DSGVTQTPKHLITATGQRVTLRCSPRSGDLSVYWYQQSLDQGLQFLIQYYNGEERAKGNILERFSAQQFPDLHSELNLSSLELGDSALYFCASQRGGHLSTDTQYFGPGTRLTVL.

This chain joins TRBV6-5 and TRBJ2-3; 10 bases line up with TRBD2. Germline V lookup: CDR1 MNHEY, CDR2 SVGAGI. This CDR3 has 15 residues. V lost 0 bases to trimming and J lost 14 bases; unmatched junction nucleotides: 11. The CDR3 DNA follows: TGTGCCAGCAGTTACTCGATTCTAGCGGGGGAAAATCGGTATTTT. Encoded protein: CASSYSILAGENRYF.

The rearrangement uses TRBV20-1 and TRBJ1-5, with a possible D match to TRBD1 (6 bases). The CDR3 sequence is 13 residues long. Germline assignment: CDR1 DFQATT and CDR2 SNEGSKA (reference sequence). Trimming shortened V by 5 bases and J by 4 bases, and 12 bases separated the two germline ends. CDR3 protein: CSAGDNRNQPQHF. The CDR3, as DNA: TGCAGTGCTGGGGACAACCGAAATCAGCCCCAGCATTTT.

This clonotype has only a few counts. V and J are TRBV20-1 and TRBJ2-3; TRBD1 agrees at 9 bases. This CDR3 spans 16 amino acids. The germline CDR1 and CDR2 sequences are DFQATT and SNEGSKA (reference sequence). Trimming cost V 5 bases and J 0 bases; bases outside gene matches: 9. CDR3 DNA: TGCAGTGCTGTTGGGACCGGGACAGGGAGCACAGATACGCAGTATTTT. Translating it yields CSAVGTGTGSTDTQYF.

This clonotype was detected only a few times. The V gene is TRBV6-1, the J gene TRBJ1-5, with 7 bases aligning to TRBD1. Germline CDR1 is MNHNS and CDR2 is SASEGT. V shed 4 bases, J shed 2 bases, and the junction held 5 bases outside the gene matches. This CDR3 region has 15 residues. CDR3: CASSATGSGNQPQHF. The CDR3 nucleotides are TGTGCCAGCAGTGCGACAGGGTCTGGCAATCAGCCCCAGCATTTT.

V usage is TRBV12-5 and J usage is TRBJ2-5; 9 nucleotides match TRBD1. The V gene end was trimmed by 5 bases and the J gene end by 5 bases; junction bases not matched to a gene: 9. Germline CDR1 is LGHNT and CDR2 is FRNRAP. This CDR3 spans 15 amino acids. CDR3 sequence reads: CASGTGTGHTETQYF. CDR3 in DNA: TGTGCTAGTGGTACCGGGACAGGGCATACGGAGACCCAGTACTTC.

This clonotype came up many times. This chain links TRBV20-1 with TRBJ1-2, with D perhaps matching TRBD1 (5 bases). Germline lookup yields CDR1 DFQATT and CDR2 SNEGSKA (reference sequence). The V end was cut by 0 bases, the J end by 8 bases, with 10 bases between. This CDR3 region has 12 residues. In DNA, the CDR3 is TGCAGTGCTAGAGAGTGGGGGGAAGGCTACACCTTC. It is translated as CSAREWGEGYTF.

In this sample, this clonotype turned up a few times. The chain employs TRBV4-2 and TRBJ1-6, with 8 nucleotides matching TRBD1. The germline V gene has CDR1 LGHNA and CDR2 YNFKEQ. V lost 1 base, J lost 7 bases, and 3 bases stayed unmatched. The CDR3 sequence is 15 residues long. CDR3 coding DNA: TGTGCCAGCAGCCAAGGCCGGACAGGGAATTCACCCCTCCACTTT. This encodes CASSQGRTGNSPLHF.

At least ten counts were recorded for this clonotype. The rearrangement uses TRBV9 and TRBJ2-1; 10 nucleotides line up with TRBD2. The CDR3 extends over 14 amino acids. Trimming took 4 bases from V and 7 from J; bases not matched to a gene: 5. Germline assignment: CDR1 SGDLS and CDR2 YYNGEE. The CDR3 bases are TGTGCCAGCAGCCCGGGACTAGCGTGGAATGAGCAGTTCTTC. It is translated as CASSPGLAWNEQFF.